The rows below give T cell receptor beta chains drawn from one sample of a study of T cell clones after liver transplantation. The method was immunoSEQ multiplex PCR; TCRdb's version includes in-frame clones alone and lacks a portion of them. The table has roughly 120,000 clones, 90% seen once; the top ten hold around 0.86%. The sample in question was CD4+ T cells from blood, obtained 12 months after liver transplant. These TCRs come from a human patient who received a liver transplant. A subset of T cells may come from the graft donor. The CDR3 runs from the conserved cysteine through the conserved F or W. D genes are given only for firm matches. The size entry is marked missing in some rows and otherwise reads once, few, many or a size class.

j_call: TRBJ1-5; v_call: TRBV19; d_call: TRBD1; clone_size: NA; cdr3_aa: CASSKRGQGSNQPQHF; cdr3_nt: TGTGCCAGTAGTAAACGGGGACAGGGATCCAATCAGCCCCAGCATTTT
j_call: TRBJ1-1; v_call: TRBV10-2; d_call: NA; clone_size: NA; cdr3_aa: CASSLPGWGTEAFF; cdr3_nt: TGCGCCAGCAGTCTCCCAGGGTGGGGCACTGAAGCTTTCTTT
j_call: TRBJ1-1; v_call: TRBV19; d_call: NA; clone_size: NA; cdr3_aa: CASLARGESTEAFF; cdr3_nt: TGTGCCAGTCTTGCCCGCGGGGAGAGCACTGAAGCTTTCTTT
j_call: TRBJ2-1; v_call: TRBV7-3; d_call: NA; clone_size: NA; cdr3_aa: CASSSPGGADNEQFF; cdr3_nt: TGTGCCAGCAGCTCCCCTGGGGGAGCGGACAATGAGCAGTTCTTC
j_call: TRBJ1-3; v_call: TRBV9; d_call: NA; clone_size: NA; cdr3_aa: CASSSSRDRTSGNTIYF; cdr3_nt: TGTGCCAGCAGCTCATCCCGGGACCGAACCTCTGGAAACACCATATATTTT
j_call: TRBJ1-5; v_call: TRBV27; d_call: NA; clone_size: NA; cdr3_aa: CASSLNGAYQPQHF; cdr3_nt: TGTGCCAGCAGTTTAAACGGGGCGTATCAGCCCCAGCATTTT
j_call: TRBJ1-4; v_call: TRBV7-2; d_call: TRBD1; clone_size: NA; cdr3_aa: CASSATGSANEKLFF; cdr3_nt: TGTGCCAGCAGCGCGACAGGGAGTGCTAATGAAAAACTGTTTTTT
j_call: TRBJ2-3; v_call: TRBV6-4; d_call: NA; clone_size: NA; cdr3_aa: CASSDSITYRVDRDTQYF; cdr3_nt: TGTGCCAGCAGTGACTCGATAACCTACAGGGTTGATCGAGATACGCAGTATTTT
j_call: TRBJ2-2; v_call: TRBV5-5; d_call: NA; clone_size: few; cdr3_aa: CASSYPRGSELFF; cdr3_nt: TGTGCCAGCAGCTACCCTCGAGGTAGTGAGCTGTTTTTT
j_call: TRBJ1-5; v_call: TRBV7-2; d_call: NA; clone_size: NA; cdr3_aa: CASSPDGTSPQHF; cdr3_nt: TGTGCCAGCAGCCCGGACGGGACCTCGCCCCAGCATTTT
j_call: TRBJ2-2; v_call: TRBV7-6; d_call: NA; clone_size: NA; cdr3_aa: CASSLRGSGTGELFF; cdr3_nt: TGTGCCAGCAGCTTAAGAGGGAGTGGCACCGGGGAGCTGTTTTTT
j_call: TRBJ2-2; v_call: TRBV12-5; d_call: NA; clone_size: NA; cdr3_aa: CASGLVRLNTGELFF; cdr3_nt: TGTGCTAGTGGTTTGGTTCGCCTGAACACCGGGGAGCTGTTTTTT
j_call: TRBJ2-1; v_call: TRBV12-5; d_call: NA; clone_size: NA; cdr3_aa: CASGLGHQGVVDGTRVSWQFF; cdr3_nt: TGTGCTAGTGGTTTGGGCCATCAGGGGGTAGTCGACGGGACTAGAGTTAGCTGGCAGTTCTTC
j_call: TRBJ1-2; v_call: TRBV4-1; d_call: NA; clone_size: NA; cdr3_aa: CASSQDGSGSLGYTF; cdr3_nt: TGCGCCAGCAGCCAAGATGGGTCAGGTTCCCTCGGCTACACCTTC
j_call: TRBJ2-1; v_call: TRBV10-2; d_call: TRBD2; clone_size: NA; cdr3_aa: CASSSGTSGSLYNEQFF; cdr3_nt: TGCGCCAGCAGTTCCGGGACTAGCGGGAGTCTCTACAATGAGCAGTTCTTC
j_call: TRBJ2-5; v_call: TRBV5-4; d_call: NA; clone_size: NA; cdr3_aa: CASSPPDEPGQETQYF; cdr3_nt: TGTGCCAGCAGCCCCCCGGATGAGCCCGGCCAAGAGACCCAGTACTTC